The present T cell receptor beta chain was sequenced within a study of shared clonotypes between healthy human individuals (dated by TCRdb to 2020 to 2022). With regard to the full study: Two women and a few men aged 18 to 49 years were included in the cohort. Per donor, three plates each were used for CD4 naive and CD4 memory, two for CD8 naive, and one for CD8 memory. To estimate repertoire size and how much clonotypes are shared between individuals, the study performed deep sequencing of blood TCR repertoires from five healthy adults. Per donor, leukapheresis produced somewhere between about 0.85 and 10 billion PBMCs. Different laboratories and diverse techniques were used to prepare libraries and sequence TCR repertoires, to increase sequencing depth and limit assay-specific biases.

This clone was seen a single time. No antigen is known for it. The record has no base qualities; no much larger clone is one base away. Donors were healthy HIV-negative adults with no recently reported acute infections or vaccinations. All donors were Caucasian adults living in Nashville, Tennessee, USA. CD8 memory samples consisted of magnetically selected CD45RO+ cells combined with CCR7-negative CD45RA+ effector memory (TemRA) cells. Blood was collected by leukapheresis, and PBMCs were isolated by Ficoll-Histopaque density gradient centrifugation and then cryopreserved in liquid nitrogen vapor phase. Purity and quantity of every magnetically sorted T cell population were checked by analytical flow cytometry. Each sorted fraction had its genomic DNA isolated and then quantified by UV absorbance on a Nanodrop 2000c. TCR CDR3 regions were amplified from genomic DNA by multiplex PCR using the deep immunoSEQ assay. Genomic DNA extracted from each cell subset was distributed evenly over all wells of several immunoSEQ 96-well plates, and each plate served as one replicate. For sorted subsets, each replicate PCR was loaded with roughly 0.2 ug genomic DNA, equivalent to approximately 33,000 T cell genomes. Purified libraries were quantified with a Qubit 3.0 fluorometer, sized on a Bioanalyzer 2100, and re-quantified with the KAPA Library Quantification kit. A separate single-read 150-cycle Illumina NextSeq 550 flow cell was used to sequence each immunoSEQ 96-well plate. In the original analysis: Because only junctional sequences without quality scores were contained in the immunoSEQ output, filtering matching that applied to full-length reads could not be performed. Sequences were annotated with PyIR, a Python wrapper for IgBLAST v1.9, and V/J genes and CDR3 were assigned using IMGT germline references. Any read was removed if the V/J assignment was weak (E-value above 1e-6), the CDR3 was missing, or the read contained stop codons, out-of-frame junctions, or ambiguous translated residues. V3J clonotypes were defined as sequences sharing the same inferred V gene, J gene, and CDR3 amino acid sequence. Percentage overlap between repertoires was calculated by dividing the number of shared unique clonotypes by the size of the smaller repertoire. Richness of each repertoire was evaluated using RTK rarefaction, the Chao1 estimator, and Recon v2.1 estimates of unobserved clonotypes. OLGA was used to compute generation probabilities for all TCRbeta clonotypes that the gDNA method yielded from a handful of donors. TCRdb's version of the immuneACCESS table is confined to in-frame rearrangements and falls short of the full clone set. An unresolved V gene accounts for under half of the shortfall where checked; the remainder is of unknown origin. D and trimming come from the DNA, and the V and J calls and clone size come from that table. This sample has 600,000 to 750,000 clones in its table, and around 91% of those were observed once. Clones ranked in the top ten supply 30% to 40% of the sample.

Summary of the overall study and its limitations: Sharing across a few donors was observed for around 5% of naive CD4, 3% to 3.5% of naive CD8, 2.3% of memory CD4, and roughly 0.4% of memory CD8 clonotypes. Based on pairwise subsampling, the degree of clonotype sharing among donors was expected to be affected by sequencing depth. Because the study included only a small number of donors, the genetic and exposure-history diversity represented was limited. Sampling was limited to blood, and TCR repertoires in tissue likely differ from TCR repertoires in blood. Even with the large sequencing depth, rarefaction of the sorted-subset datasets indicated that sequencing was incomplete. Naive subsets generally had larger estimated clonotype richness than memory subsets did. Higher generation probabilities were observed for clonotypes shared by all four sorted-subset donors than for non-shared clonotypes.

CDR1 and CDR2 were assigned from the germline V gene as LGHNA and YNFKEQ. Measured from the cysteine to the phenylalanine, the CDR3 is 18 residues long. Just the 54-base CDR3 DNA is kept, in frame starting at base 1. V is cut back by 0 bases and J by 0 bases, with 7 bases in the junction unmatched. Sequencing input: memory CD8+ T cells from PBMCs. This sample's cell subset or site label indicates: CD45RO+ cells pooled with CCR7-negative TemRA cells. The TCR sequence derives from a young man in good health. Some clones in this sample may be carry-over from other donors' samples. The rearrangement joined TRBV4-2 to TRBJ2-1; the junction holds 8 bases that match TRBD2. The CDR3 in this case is CASSQDLLAVSSYNEQFF. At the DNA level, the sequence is TGTGCCAGCAGCCAAGACTTACTAGCGGTAAGCTCCTACAATGAGCAGTTCTTC.